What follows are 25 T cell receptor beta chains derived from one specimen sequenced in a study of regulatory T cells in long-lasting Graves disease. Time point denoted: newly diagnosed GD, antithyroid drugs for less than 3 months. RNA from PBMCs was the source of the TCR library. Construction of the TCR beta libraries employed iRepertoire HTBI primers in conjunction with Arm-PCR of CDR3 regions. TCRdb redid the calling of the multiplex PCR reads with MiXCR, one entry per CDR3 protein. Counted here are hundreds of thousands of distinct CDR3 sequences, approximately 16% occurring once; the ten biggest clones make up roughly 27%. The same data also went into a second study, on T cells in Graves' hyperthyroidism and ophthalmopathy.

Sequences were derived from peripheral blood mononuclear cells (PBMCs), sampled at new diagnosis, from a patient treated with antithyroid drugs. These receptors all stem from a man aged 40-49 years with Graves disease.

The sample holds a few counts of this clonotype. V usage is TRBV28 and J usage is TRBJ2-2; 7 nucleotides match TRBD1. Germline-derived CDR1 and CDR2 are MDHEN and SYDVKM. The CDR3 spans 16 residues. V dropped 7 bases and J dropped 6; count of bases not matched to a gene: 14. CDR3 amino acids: CASTPNRQGLAGELFF. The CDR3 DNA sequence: TGTGCCAGCACCCCCAACCGACAGGGCTTAGCCGGGGAGCTGTTTTTT.

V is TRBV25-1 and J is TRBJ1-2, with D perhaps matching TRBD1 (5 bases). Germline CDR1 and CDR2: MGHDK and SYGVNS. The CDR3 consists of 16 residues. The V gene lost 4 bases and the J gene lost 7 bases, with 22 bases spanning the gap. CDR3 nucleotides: TGTGCCAGCAGTGTGGGGCTGAGGGCAGGGCTGATTGGCTACACCTTC. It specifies CASSVGLRAGLIGYTF.

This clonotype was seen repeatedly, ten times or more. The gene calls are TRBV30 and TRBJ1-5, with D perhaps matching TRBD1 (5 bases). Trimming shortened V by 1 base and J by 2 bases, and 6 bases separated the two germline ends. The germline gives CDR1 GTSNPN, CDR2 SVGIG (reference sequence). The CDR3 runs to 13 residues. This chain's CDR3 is CAWSGGGNQPQHF. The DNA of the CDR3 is TGTGCCTGGAGTGGAGGGGGCAATCAGCCCCAGCATTTT. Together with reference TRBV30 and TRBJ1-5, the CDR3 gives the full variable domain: SQTIHQWPATLVQPVGSPLSLECTVEGTSNPNLYWYRQAAGRGLQLLFYSVGIGQISSEVPQNLSASRPQDRQFILSSKKLLLSDSGFYLCAWSGGGNQPQHFGDGTRLSIL.

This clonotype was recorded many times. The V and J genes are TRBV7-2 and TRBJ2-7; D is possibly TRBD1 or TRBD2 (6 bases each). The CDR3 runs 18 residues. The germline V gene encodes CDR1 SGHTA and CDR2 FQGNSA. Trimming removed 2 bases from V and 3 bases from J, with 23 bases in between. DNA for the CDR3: TGTGCCAGCAGCTTAATCTATGGCCGGGGGCCTGCCGACTACGAGCAGTACTTC. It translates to CASSLIYGRGPADYEQYF.

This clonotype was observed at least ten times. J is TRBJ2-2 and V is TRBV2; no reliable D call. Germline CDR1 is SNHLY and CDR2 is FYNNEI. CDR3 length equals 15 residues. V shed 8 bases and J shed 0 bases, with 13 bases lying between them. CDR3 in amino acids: CASAARATNTGELFF. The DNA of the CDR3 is TGTGCCAGCGCCGCAAGGGCCACGAACACCGGGGAGCTGTTTTTT.

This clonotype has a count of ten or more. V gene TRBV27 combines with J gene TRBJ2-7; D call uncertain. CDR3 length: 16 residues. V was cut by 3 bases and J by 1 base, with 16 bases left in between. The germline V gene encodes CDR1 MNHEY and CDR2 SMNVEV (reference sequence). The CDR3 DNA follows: TGTGCCAGCAGTTTGTCGCCGGCCTTCATGTCCTACGAGCAGTACTTC. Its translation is CASSLSPAFMSYEQYF.

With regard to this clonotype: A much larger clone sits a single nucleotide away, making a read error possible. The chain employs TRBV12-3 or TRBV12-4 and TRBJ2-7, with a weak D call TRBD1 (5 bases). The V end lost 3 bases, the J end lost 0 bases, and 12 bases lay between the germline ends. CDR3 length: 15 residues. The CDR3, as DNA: TGTGCCAGCAGTTTGGGCAGGGTGAGCTCCTACGAGCAGTACTTC. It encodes CASSLGRVSSYEQYF.

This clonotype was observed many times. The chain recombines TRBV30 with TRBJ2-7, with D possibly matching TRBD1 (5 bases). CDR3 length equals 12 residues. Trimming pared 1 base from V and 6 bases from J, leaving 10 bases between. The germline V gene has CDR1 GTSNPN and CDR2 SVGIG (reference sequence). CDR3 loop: CAWSEDTTEQYF. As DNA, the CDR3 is TGTGCCTGGAGTGAGGACACAACCGAGCAGTACTTC.

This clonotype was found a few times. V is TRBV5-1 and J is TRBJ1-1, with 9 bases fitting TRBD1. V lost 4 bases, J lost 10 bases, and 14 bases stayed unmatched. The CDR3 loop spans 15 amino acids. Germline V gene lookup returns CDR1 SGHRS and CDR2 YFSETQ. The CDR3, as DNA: TGCGCCAGCAGCCAATTTCCCGGGACAGGGATGAGAGCTTTCTTT. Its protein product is CASSQFPGTGMRAFF.

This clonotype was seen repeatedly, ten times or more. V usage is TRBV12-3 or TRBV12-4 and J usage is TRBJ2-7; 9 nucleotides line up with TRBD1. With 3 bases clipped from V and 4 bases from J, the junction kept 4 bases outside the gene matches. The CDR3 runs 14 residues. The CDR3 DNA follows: TGTGCCAGCAGTTTCCGGGACAGGGTGTACGAGCAGTACTTC. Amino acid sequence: CASSFRDRVYEQYF.

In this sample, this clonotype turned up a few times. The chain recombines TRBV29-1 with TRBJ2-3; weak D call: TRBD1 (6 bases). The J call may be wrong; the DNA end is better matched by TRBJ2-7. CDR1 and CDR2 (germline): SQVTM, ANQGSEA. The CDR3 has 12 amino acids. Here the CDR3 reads CSAATGPGEQYF. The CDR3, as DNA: TGCAGCGCCGCGACAGGTCCGGGCGAGCAGTACTTC.

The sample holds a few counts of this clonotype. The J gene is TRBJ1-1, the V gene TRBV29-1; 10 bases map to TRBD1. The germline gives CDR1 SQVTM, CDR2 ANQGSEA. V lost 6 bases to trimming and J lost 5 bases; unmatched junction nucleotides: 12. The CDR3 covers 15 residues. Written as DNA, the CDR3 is TGCAGCGTGCGAGTGGGGGGGACAGGGGCGACTGAAGCTTTCTTT. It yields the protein CSVRVGGTGATEAFF.

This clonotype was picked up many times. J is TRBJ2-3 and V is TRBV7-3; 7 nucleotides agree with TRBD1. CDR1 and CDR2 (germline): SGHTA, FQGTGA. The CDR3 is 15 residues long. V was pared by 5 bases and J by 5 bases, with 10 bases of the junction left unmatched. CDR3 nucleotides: TGTGCCAGCAGCCTTAGACAGGGAGTAGGAGATACGCAGTATTTT. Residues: CASSLRQGVGDTQYF.

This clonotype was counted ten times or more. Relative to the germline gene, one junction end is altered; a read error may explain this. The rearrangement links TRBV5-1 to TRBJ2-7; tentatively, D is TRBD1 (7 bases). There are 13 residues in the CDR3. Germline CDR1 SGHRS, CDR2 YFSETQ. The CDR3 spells CASRRDSSYEQYF. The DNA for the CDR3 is TGTGCCAGCAGGAGGGACAGCTCCTACGAGCAGTACTTC. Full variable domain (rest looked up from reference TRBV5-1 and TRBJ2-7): KAGVTQTPRYLIKTRGQQVTLSCSPISGHRSVSWYQQTPGQGLQFLFEYFSETQRNKGNFPGRFSGRQFSNSRSEMNVSTLELGDSALYLCASRRDSSYEQYFGPGTRLTVT.

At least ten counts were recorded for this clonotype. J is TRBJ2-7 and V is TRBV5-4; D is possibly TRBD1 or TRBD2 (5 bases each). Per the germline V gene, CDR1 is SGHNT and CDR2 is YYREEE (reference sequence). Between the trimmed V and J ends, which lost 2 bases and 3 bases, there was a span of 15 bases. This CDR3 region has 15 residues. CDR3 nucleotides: TGTGCCAGCAGCTTCTATGAGGGGATTAACTACGAGCAGTACTTC. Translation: CASSFYEGINYEQYF.

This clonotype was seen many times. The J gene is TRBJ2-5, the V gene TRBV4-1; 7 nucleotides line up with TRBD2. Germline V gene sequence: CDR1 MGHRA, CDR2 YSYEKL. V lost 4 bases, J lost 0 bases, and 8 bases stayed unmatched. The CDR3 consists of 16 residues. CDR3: CASSRERLAYQETQYF. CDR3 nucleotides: TGCGCCAGCAGCCGGGAGAGACTAGCCTACCAAGAGACCCAGTACTTC.

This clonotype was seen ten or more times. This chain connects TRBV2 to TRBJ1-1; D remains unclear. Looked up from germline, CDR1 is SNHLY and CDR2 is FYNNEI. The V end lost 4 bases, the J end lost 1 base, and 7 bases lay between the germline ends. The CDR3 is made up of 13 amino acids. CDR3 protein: CASSGRENTEAFF. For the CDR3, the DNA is TGTGCCAGCAGTGGAAGAGAGAACACTGAAGCTTTCTTT. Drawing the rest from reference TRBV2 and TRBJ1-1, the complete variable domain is EPEVTQTPSHQVTQMGQEVILRCVPISNHLYFYWYRQILGQKVEFLVSFYNNEISEKSEIFDDQFSVERPDGSNFTLKIRSTKLEDSAMYFCASSGRENTEAFFGQGTRLTVV.

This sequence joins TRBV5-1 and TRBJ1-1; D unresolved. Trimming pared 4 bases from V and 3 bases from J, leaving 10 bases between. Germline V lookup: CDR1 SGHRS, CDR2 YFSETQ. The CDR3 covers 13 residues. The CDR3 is CASSAIKDTEAFF. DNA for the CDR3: TGCGCCAGCAGCGCGATCAAGGACACTGAAGCTTTCTTT. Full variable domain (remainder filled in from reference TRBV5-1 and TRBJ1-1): KAGVTQTPRYLIKTRGQQVTLSCSPISGHRSVSWYQQTPGQGLQFLFEYFSETQRNKGNFPGRFSGRQFSNSRSEMNVSTLELGDSALYLCASSAIKDTEAFFGQGTRLTVV.

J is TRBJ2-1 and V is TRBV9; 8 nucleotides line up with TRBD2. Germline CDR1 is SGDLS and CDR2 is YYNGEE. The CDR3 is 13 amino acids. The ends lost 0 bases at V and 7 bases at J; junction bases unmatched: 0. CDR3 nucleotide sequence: TGTGCCAGCAGCGTAGCGGGGGGGAATGAGCAGTTCTTC. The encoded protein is CASSVAGGNEQFF.

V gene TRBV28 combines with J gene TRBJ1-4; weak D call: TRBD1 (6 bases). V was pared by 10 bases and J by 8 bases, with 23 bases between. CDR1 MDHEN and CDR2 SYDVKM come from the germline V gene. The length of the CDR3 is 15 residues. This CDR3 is CATLEGGYLGEKLFF. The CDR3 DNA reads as TGTGCCACCCTGGAGGGGGGCTATCTGGGCGAAAAACTGTTTTTT. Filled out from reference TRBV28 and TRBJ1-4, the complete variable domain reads DVKVTQSSRYLVKRTGEKVFLECVQDMDHENMFWYRQDPGLGLRLIYFSYDVKMKEKGDIPEGYSVSREKKERFSLILESASTNQTSMYLCATLEGGYLGEKLFFGSGTQLSVL.

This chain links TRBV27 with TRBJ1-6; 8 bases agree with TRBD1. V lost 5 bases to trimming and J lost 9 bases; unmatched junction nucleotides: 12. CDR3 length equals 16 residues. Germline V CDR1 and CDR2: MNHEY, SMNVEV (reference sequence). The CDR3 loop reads CASSKPGGADSSPLHF. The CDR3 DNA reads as TGTGCCAGCAGTAAACCAGGGGGCGCGGATTCTTCACCCCTCCACTTT.

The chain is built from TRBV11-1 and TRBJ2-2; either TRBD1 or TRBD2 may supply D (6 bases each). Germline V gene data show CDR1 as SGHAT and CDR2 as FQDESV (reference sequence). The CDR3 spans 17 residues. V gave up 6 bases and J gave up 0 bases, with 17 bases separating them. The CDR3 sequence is CASSTSGGQTNTGELFF. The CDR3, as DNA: TGTGCCAGCAGTACGTCCGGGGGCCAAACGAACACCGGGGAGCTGTTTTTT.

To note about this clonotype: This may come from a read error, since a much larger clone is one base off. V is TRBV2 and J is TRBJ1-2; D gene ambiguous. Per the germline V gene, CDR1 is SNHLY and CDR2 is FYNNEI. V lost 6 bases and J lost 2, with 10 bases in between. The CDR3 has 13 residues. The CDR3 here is CASRAGRNYGYTF. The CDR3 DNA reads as TGTGCCAGCAGGGCGGGCAGGAACTATGGCTACACCTTC.

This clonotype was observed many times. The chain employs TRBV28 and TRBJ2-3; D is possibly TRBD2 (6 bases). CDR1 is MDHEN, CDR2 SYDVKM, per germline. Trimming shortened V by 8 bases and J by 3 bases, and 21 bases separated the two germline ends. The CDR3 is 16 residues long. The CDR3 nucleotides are TGTGCCAGCTTATCAGTGGCGGGGACCGGGACAGATACGCAGTATTTT. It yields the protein CASLSVAGTGTDTQYF.

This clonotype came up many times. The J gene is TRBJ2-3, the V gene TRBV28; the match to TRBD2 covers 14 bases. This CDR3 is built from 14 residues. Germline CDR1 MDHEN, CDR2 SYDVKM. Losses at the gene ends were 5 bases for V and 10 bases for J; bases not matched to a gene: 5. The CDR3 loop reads CASSQGLAGVAQYF. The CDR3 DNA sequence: TGTGCCAGCAGTCAGGGACTAGCGGGGGTTGCGCAGTATTTT.